This T cell receptor (beta chain) comes out of a study of blood T cell repertoires in COVID-19. Study-wide context: Whether acute or convalescent, the COVID-19 samples came from the United States, Italy and Spain.

J lost 3 bases, V lost 4 bases, and 6 bases had no gene match. The germline gives CDR1 SEHNR, CDR2 FQNEAQ (reference sequence). This CDR3 is 17 amino acids long. Original data processing: Estimation of nucleated cell counts relied on the amplification of reference gene primers. The assay was immunoSEQ multiplex PCR, and TCRdb's table has in-frame clones only and misses some. V, J and clone size reflect that table, while D and trimming were determined from the DNA. This sample has 32,000 or so clones, with 88% found just once. This chain uses TRBV7-9 with TRBJ2-5; 15 bases map to TRBD2. This TCR was recovered from a human donor in a cohort sampled during active COVID-19. Sequenced: peripheral blood. The CDR3 DNA reads as TGTGCCAGCAGCTCGCCCGGACTAGCGGGGGGGAAAGAGACCCAGTACTTC. This translates into CASSSPGLAGGKETQYF.